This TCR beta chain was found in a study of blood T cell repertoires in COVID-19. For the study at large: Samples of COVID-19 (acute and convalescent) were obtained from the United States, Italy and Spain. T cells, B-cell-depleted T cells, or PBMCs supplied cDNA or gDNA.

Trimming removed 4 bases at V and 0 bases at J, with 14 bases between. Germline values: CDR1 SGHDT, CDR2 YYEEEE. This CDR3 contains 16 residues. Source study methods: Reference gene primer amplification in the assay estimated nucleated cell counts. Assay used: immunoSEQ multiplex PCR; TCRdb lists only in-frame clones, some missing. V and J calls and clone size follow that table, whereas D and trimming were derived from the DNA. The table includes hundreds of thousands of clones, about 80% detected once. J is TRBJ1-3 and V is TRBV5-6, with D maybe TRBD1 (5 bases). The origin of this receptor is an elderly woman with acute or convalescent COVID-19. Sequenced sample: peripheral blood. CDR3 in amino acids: CASSMTATGSGNTIYF. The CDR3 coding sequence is TGTGCCAGCAGCATGACAGCCACTGGCTCTGGAAACACCATATATTTT. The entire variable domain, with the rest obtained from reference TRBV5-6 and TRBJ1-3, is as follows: DAGVTQSPTHLIKTRGQQVTLRCSPKSGHDTVSWYQQALGQGPQFIFQYYEEEERQRGNFPDRFSGHQFPNYSSELNVNALLLGDSALYLCASSMTATGSGNTIYFGEGSWLTVV.